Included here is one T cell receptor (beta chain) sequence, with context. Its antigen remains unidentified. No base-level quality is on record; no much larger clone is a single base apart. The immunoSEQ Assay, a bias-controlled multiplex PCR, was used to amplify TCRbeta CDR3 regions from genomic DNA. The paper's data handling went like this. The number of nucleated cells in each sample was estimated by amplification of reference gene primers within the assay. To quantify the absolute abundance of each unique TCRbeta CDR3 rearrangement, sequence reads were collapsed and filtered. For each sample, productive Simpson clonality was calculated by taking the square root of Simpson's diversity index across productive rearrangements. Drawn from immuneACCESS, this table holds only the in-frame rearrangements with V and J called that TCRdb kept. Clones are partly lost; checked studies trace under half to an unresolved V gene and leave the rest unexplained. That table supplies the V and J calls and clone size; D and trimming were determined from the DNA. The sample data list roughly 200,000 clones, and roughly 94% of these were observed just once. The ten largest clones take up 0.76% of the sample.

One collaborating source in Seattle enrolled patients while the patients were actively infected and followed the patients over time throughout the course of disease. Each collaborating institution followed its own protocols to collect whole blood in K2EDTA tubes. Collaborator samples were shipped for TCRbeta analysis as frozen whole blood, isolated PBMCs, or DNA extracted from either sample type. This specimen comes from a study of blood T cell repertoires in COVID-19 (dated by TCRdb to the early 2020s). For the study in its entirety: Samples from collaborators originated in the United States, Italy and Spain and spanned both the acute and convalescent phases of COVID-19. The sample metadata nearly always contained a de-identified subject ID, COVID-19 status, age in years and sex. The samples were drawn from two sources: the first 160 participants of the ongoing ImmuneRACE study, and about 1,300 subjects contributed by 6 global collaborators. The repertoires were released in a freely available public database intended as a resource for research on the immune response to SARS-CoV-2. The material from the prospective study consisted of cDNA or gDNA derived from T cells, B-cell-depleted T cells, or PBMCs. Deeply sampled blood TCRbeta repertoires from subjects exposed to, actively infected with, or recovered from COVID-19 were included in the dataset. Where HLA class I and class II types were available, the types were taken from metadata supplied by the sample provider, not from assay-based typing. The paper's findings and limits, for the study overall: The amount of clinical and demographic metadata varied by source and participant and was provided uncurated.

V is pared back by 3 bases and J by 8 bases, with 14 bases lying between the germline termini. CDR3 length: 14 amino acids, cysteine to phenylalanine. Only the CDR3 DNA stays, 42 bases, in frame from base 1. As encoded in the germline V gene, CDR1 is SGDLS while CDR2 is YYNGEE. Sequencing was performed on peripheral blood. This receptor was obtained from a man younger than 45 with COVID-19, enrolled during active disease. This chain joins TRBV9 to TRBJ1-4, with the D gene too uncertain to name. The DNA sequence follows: TGTGCCAGCAGCGAGAATGAGAAATGGGAAAAACTGTTTTTT. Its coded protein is CASSENEKWEKLFF.